The sequence of this T cell receptor beta chain was determined in a study of cytomegalovirus exposure and HLA in healthy donors. The CDR3 length is 15 residues. The V segment lost 1 base and the J segment 8 bases; nucleotides outside the gene matches: 5. The V gene's germline CDR1 is LNHNV and CDR2 YYDKDF (reference sequence). General observations from the study: A later look showed TCR association rates differing by HLA locus, highest for DRB1 and lowest for HLA-C.

Concerning this clone: What it recognizes is unknown.

PCR primers comprised 60 Vbeta and 13 Jbeta primers. Clones were sequenced by immunoSEQ multiplex PCR, and TCRdb holds only the in-frame ones, with some missing. Of 210,000 or so clones detected, around 80% appear once; the ten largest clones hold about 0.23%. V gene TRBV15 combines with J gene TRBJ1-4; 9 bases map to TRBD1. This sequence originates from a girl aged 2 to 10 in good health and CMV-seronegative. The sample taken for sequencing was PBMCs. CDR3 DNA: TGTGCCACCAGCAGAGCGTCCGGGACAGGGGAAAAACTGTTTTTT. Its translation is CATSRASGTGEKLFF.